Listed here is a single T cell receptor (beta chain). Mismatch with germline at one junction end may stem from a read error. This sample stems from a study of low-dose radiotherapy and immunotherapy resistance in tumors. Study-wide background: A total of 6.5 Gy was given to Cohort 1 as 0.5 Gy per fraction every 2 weeks.

As for time point: before trial treatment. Patients qualified if they had advanced solid tumors that lacked tumor-infiltrating lymphocytes. CDR1 SGHAT and CDR2 FQDESV come from the germline V gene (reference sequence). The CDR3 is 16 residues long. TRAV- and TRBV-specific primers, spanning alpha and beta chains, primed first-strand cDNA. For amplifying TCRs, the PCR ran for 15 to 20 cycles with Phusion, which was used together with a constant-region primer and the adapter on the V primers. TCRdb called the reads again in MiXCR, with one record for every CDR3 protein. This sample has under 90,000 distinct CDR3 sequences, with 15% to 20% found just once.

The J gene is TRBJ1-6, the V gene TRBV11-1; 10 bases map to TRBD1. The TCR was taken from a male donor with prostate cancer. The input for sequencing was PBMCs, taken before treatment. The CDR3: CASSHRQGADNSLLHF. The CDR3 DNA sequence: TGTGCCAGCAGCCACCGACAGGGGGCTGATAATTCACTCCTCCACTTC.